A selection of T cell receptor beta chains follows, all from one sample in a study of siplizumab effects on memory and regulatory T cells. Produced via immunoSEQ multiplex PCR; TCRdb's table is partial and in-frame only. This sample yields 110,000 or so clones, of which 90% to 95% are seen a single time; more than 0.3% belongs to the top ten. Sequenced: CD4+ T cells sorted from blood. These receptors were taken from a human donor in good health. CDR3s include the opening cysteine and the closing phenylalanine or tryptophan. The D gene is left open where the match is weak. Clone size is not always given. Where it is, it says once, few, many or a class for expanded clones.

v_gene	abundance	j_gene	d_gene	CDR3nt	CDR3aa
TRBV7-2	-	TRBJ2-7	-	TGTGCCAGCAGCTTTACAGGGTCGTACGAGCAGTACTTC	CASSFTGSYEQYF
TRBV15	-	TRBJ1-1	-	TGTGCCACCAGCAGAGACCAGACAGCCATGAACACTGAAGCTTTCTTT	CATSRDQTAMNTEAFF
TRBV27	-	TRBJ1-5	-	TGTGCCAGCAGTCCCGAAGGGGAGGCGAGCAATCAGCCCCAGCATTTT	CASSPEGEASNQPQHF
TRBV7-9	-	TRBJ2-7	-	TGTGCCAGCAGCCCAGGCGATCGAGCACGCCAAATCCCCCACGAGCAGTACTTC	CASSPGDRARQIPHEQYF
TRBV7-2	-	TRBJ2-7	-	TGTGCCAGCAGCTTAGGTGGGGGTCGGGAGCAGTACTTC	CASSLGGGREQYF
TRBV15	-	TRBJ1-1	TRBD1	TGTGCCACCAGCAGAGCAGGGGGCACTGAAGCTTTCTTT	CATSRAGGTEAFF
TRBV9	-	TRBJ2-5	-	TGTGCCAGCAGTGTAGGAGGGGAGACCCAGTACTTC	CASSVGGETQYF
TRBV19	-	TRBJ1-2	TRBD1	TGTGCCAGTAGTATCCCAGGGGGAGCCTATGGCTACACCTTC	CASSIPGGAYGYTF
TRBV5-6	-	TRBJ2-5	TRBD2	TGTGCCAGCAGCTTGATAACTAGCGGGAGTGGGGAGACCCAGTACTTC	CASSLITSGSGETQYF
TRBV2	-	TRBJ2-7	TRBD1	TGTGCCAGCAAGGGACAGGGGGCGAACGAGCAGTACTTC	CASKGQGANEQYF
TRBV10-3	-	TRBJ2-3	TRBD2	TGTGCCATCAGTGAGCTAGCGGGGGTCGTCACAGATACGCAGTATTTT	CAISELAGVVTDTQYF
TRBV23-1	once	TRBJ2-1	-	TGCGCCAGCAGTCAATCGAACACGCCTCCCTACGGCAATGAGCAGTTCTTC	CASSQSNTPPYGNEQFF
TRBV30	-	TRBJ2-7	TRBD2	TGTGCCTGGAAAACTAGCGGCTACGAGCAGTACTTC	CAWKTSGYEQYF
TRBV30	-	TRBJ1-5	-	TGTGCCTGGAGCCCCATCACCTGGGGGGGTATCGATCAGCCCCAGCATTTT	CAWSPITWGGIDQPQHF
TRBV9	-	TRBJ2-5	-	TGTGCCAGCAGCGTAGGTCAGGGGTACCAAGAGACCCAGTACTTC	CASSVGQGYQETQYF
TRBV6-4	-	TRBJ2-1	-	TGTGCCAGCAGTGACCTAGACAGACCCCAGCATGAGCAGTTCTTC	CASSDLDRPQHEQFF
TRBV18	-	TRBJ1-5	-	TGTGCCAGCCCCAGTTCTCGCCCTAAGCATTTT	CASPSSRPKHF
TRBV9	-	TRBJ2-3	-	TGTGCCAGCAGCGTAGACATAGCGGATACGCAGTATTTT	CASSVDIADTQYF
TRBV27	-	TRBJ1-6	-	TGTGCCAGCAGTTTATCGGGCCGGGATTCACCCCTCCACTTT	CASSLSGRDSPLHF
TRBV6-1	once	TRBJ2-7	-	TGTGCCAGCAGTGAAGGGGACCAGAGAGGGAGCGAGCAGTACTTC	CASSEGDQRGSEQYF
TRBV6-6	-	TRBJ1-1	-	TGTGCCAGCCTTAACACTGAAGCTTTCTTT	CASLNTEAFF
TRBV6-6	-	TRBJ1-5	-	TGTGCCAGCAGGGCGACAGAAACCAGCAATCAGCCCCAGCATTTT	CASRATETSNQPQHF
TRBV5-4	-	TRBJ2-7	-	TGTGCCAGCAGCTTGGCCTTCGACGAGCAGTACTTC	CASSLAFDEQYF
TRBV10-1	-	TRBJ2-1	-	TGCGCCAGCAGTGAGATAGGGAGCTCCTACAATGAGCAGTTCTTC	CASSEIGSSYNEQFF
TRBV19	once	TRBJ2-7	-	TGTGCCAGTAGTTCCCCCGGGACCATAACCTACGAGCAGTACTTC	CASSSPGTITYEQYF
TRBV6-5	-	TRBJ2-7	-	TGTGCCATCGCGCGGGGAATTGCCTACGAGCAGTACTTC	CAIARGIAYEQYF
TRBV6-6	-	TRBJ1-2	-	TGTGCCAGCAGCACAGGGAACTATGGCTACACCTTC	CASSTGNYGYTF
TRBV14	once	TRBJ2-1	-	TGTGCCAGCAGCCAAGATTTTCGGGGGAATGAGCAGTTCTTC	CASSQDFRGNEQFF
TRBV5-6	few	TRBJ2-7	TRBD2	TGTGCCAGCAGCCAAGGACTAGCGGGGTACTACGAGCAGTACTTC	CASSQGLAGYYEQYF
TRBV18	-	TRBJ2-5	-	TGTGCCAGCTCACCACCTTTATTACGAGGGGACCAAGAGACCCAGTACTTC	CASSPPLLRGDQETQYF
TRBV18	-	TRBJ2-7	TRBD2	TGTGCCAGCTCACCCCAGATAGCGGGGGACGAGCAGTACTTC	CASSPQIAGDEQYF